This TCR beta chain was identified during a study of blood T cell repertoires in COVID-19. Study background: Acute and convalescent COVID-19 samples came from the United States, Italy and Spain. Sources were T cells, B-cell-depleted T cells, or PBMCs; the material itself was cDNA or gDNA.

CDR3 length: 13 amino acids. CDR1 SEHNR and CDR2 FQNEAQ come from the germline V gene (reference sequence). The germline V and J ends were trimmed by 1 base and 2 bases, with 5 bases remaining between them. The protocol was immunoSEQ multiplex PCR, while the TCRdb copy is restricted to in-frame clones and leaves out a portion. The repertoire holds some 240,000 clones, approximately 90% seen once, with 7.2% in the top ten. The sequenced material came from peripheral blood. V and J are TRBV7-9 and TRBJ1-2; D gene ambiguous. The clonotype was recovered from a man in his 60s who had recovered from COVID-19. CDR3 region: CASSLDTNYGYTF. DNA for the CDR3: TGTGCCAGCAGCTTAGACACAAACTATGGCTACACCTTC.